Sequencing of this TCR beta chain was carried out in a study of OX40 agonist ivuxolimab in advanced cancers. Overall study context: It was ivuxolimab, an agonistic anti-OX40 (CD134) antibody, that patients were treated with. There were three patients with partial responses, one having hepatocellular carcinoma and two cutaneous melanoma.

Assay used: immunoSEQ multiplex PCR; TCRdb lists only in-frame clones, some missing. The table records over 50,000 clones, approximately 90% of them present only once. CDR3 size: 14 residues. Germline-derived CDR1 and CDR2 are SGHDT and YYEEEE. V dropped 1 base and J dropped 4 bases, with 11 bases sitting between them. The chain uses TRBV5-6 and TRBJ1-2; no definite D call. Sequenced material: CD4+ or CD8+ T cells sorted from blood, taken in a trial of the OX40 agonist ivuxolimab. The receptor comes from an adult with an advanced solid tumor such as melanoma, head and neck, liver or kidney cancer. The CDR3 sequence is CASSLFGVGYGYTF. CDR3 sequence (DNA): TGTGCCAGCAGCTTGTTCGGGGTAGGCTATGGCTACACCTTC. The variable domain in full, with the rest retrieved from reference TRBV5-6 and TRBJ1-2, is DAGVTQSPTHLIKTRGQQVTLRCSPKSGHDTVSWYQQALGQGPQFIFQYYEEEERQRGNFPDRFSGHQFPNYSSELNVNALLLGDSALYLCASSLFGVGYGYTFGSGTRLTVV.